The 3 T cell receptor beta chains presented below share a single source sample, sequenced in a study of identical twins. TCRdb called the 5' RACE reads again in MiXCR, with one record for every CDR3 protein. The data show 350,000 to 600,000 distinct CDR3 sequences, 13% to 15% seen once. The sample was also linked to a second study, of yellow fever vaccine responses in identical twins.

Material: CD4+ T cells sorted from blood. The receptors shown here come from a woman aged 18-29 years in good health.

This clonotype was detected only a few times. This chain links TRBV11-2 with TRBJ2-6; no reliable D call. The CDR3 runs 15 residues. V lost 1 base and J 0 bases, leaving 4 bases between the germline ends. Germline values: CDR1 SGHAT, CDR2 FQNNGV. The CDR3 DNA reads as TGTGCCAGCAGCTTAGGTTTCTCTGGGGCCAACGTCCTGACTTTC. It translates to CASSLGFSGANVLTF.

The rearrangement joins TRBV7-3 to TRBJ2-1; 9 bases fit TRBD1. Germline V gives CDR1 SGHTA, CDR2 FQGTGA. The V gene end was trimmed by 5 bases and the J gene end by 8 bases; junction bases not matched to a gene: 7. CDR3 length: 14 residues. The CDR3: CASSIGQGWDEQFF. CDR3 nucleotide sequence: TGTGCCAGCAGCATTGGACAGGGGTGGGATGAGCAGTTCTTC.

This clonotype was picked up many times. The chain is built from TRBV14 and TRBJ2-2; 7 positions match TRBD2. The CDR3 has 15 amino acids. CDR1 and CDR2 from the germline V gene are SGHDN and FVKESK. V shed 8 bases, J shed 1 base, and the junction held 7 bases outside the gene matches. CDR3 sequence (DNA): TGTGCCAGCTCTCGTCGCGGGAGGAACACCGGGGAGCTGTTTTTT. Amino acid sequence: CASSRRGRNTGELFF. Together with reference TRBV14 and TRBJ2-2, the CDR3 gives the full variable domain: EAGVTQFPSHSVIEKGQTVTLRCDPISGHDNLYWYRRVMGKEIKFLLHFVKESKQDESGMPNNRFLAERTGGTYSTLKVQPAELEDSGVYFCASSRRGRNTGELFFGEGSRLTVL.